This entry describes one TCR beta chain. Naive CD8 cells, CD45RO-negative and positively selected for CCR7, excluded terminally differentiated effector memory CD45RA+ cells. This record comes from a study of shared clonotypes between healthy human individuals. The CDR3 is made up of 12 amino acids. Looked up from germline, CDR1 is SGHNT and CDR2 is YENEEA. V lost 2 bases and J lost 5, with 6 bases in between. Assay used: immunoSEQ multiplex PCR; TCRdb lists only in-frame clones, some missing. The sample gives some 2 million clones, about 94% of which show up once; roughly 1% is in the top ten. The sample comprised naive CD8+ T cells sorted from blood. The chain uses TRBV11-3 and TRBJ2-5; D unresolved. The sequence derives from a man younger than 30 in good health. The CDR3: CASSLLGETQYF. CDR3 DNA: TGTGCCAGCAGCTTATTGGGGGAGACCCAGTACTTC.